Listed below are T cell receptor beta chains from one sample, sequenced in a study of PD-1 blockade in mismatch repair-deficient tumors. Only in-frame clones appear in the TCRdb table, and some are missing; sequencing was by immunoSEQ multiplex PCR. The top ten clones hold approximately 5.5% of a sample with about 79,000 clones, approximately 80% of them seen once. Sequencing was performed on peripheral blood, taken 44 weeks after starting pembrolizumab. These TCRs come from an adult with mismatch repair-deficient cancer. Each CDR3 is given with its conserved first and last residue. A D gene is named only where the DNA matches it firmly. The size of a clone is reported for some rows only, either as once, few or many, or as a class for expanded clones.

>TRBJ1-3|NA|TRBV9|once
TGTGCCAGCAGCGTAGAGCCCGACTTTGGGAGAGGAAACACCATATATTTT
CASSVEPDFGRGNTIYF
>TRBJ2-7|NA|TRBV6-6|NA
TGTGCCAGCAGTCTAACCCCCGACGAGCAGTACTTC
CASSLTPDEQYF
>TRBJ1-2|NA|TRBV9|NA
TGTGCCAGCAGCGTAGAGGGAGGGGTGAACTATGGCTACACCTTC
CASSVEGGVNYGYTF
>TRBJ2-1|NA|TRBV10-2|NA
TGCGCCAGCTACAGGGGCCCAGCGGGAAGAGGGGGCGATGAGCAGTTCTTC
CASYRGPAGRGGDEQFF
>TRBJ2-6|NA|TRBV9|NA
TGTGCCAGCAGCGTAGGTCACAGGAGCTCTGGGGCCAACGTCCTGACTTTC
CASSVGHRSSGANVLTF
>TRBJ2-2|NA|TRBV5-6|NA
TGTGCCAGCAGCTTGGGGAGCGGGGAGCTGTTTTTT
CASSLGSGELFF
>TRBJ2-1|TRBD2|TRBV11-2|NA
TGTGCCAGCAGCTCCGGACTCGGGAGGGCGCCGGACAATGAGCAGTTCTTC
CASSSGLGRAPDNEQFF
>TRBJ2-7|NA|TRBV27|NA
TGTGCCAGCAGTTCCGGATACGAGCAGTACTTC
CASSSGYEQYF
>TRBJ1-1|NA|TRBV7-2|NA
TGTGCCAGCAGCCAGGGCGGGAACACTGAAGCTTTCTTT
CASSQGGNTEAFF
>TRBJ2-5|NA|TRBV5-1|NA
TGCGCCAGCAGCTTGTTAGGCAGAATTCAAGAGACCCAGTACTTC
CASSLLGRIQETQYF
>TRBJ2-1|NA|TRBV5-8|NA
TGTGCCAGCAGCTTGGACCCGGACAGCTTCGGGGGGACCTACAATGAGCAGTTCTTC
CASSLDPDSFGGTYNEQFF
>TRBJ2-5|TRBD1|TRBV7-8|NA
TGTGCCAGCAGCCAAGGGGGCCGGGAGACCCAGTACTTC
CASSQGGRETQYF
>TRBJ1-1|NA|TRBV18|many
TGTGCCAGCTCACCGAATATTCCTGAAGCTTTCTTT
CASSPNIPEAFF
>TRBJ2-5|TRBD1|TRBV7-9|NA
TGTGCCAGCAGCCAAGGACCTGGGACAGGGGGCTTGGAGACCCAGTACTTC
CASSQGPGTGGLETQYF
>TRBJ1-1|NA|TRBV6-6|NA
TGTGCCAGCACCCCCGGGGAGGGATTGAACACTGAAGCTTTCTTT
CASTPGEGLNTEAFF
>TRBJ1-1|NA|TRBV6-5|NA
TGTGCCAGCAGTTACTCGACGACCGGGATGGACACTGAAGCTTTCTTT
CASSYSTTGMDTEAFF
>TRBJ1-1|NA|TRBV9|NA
TGTGCCAGCAGCGTAGTACGAGGGGGCACTGAAGCTTTCTTT
CASSVVRGGTEAFF
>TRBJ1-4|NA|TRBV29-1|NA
TGCAGCGTTGAGACCCCCTCTGAAAAACTGTTTTTT
CSVETPSEKLFF
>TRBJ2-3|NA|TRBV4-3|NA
TGCGCCAGCAGCCAAGATGAAGGGGCTAGCAAAGATACGCAGTATTTT
CASSQDEGASKDTQYF
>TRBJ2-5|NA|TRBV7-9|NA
TGTGCCAGCAGCTTATTGTCGTACCAAGAGACCCAGTACTTC
CASSLLSYQETQYF
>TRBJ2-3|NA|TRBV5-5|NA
TGTGCCAGCAGCCCTGGAGCGGCCCCGTTCACAGATACGCAGTATTTT
CASSPGAAPFTDTQYF
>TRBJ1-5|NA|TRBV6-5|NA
TGTGCCAGCAGTCACGGCAGGGATAAACAGCCCCAGCATTTT
CASSHGRDKQPQHF
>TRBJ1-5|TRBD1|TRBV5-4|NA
TGTGCCAGCAGCTTGGACAGGGGTCAGCCCCAGCATTTT
CASSLDRGQPQHF
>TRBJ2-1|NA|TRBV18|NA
TGTGCCAGCTCACCGGGCACTGGAGCGTGGGTGTTCTTC
CASSPGTGAWVFF
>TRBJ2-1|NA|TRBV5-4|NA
TGTGCCAGCAGCGACGGACGGTGGGGGTCCTACAATGAGCAGTTCTTC
CASSDGRWGSYNEQFF
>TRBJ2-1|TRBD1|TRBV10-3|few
TGTGCCAGCGAACAGGGGGTCGGAGGCGATGAGCAGTTCTTC
CASEQGVGGDEQFF
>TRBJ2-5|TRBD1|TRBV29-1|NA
TGCAGCGTTGAAGATGTCTGGACAGGCTCAGAGACCCAGTACTTC
CSVEDVWTGSETQYF
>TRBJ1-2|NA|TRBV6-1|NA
TGTGCCAGCAGTGAGGTTGGGAAGGATGGCTACACCTTC
CASSEVGKDGYTF
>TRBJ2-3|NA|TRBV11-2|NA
TGTGCCAGCAGCTTATCCGCGGGGGCCCCTGGAACGCAGTATTTT
CASSLSAGAPGTQYF
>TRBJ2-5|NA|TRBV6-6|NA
TGTGCCAGCAGTCCGAGACTTGTTATCCAAGAGACCCAGTACTTC
CASSPRLVIQETQYF
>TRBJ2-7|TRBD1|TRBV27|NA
TGTGCCAGCAGTTTATCGCAGGGGGCGGTCTACGAGCAGTACTTC
CASSLSQGAVYEQYF
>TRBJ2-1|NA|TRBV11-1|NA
TGTGCCAGCAGCTTAGCGCAAGGGCCCAATGAGCAGTTCTTC
CASSLAQGPNEQFF
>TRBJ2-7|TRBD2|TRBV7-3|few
TGTGCCAGCAGCTTAAGTGGTAGCGGGAGTATCTACGAGCAGTACTTC
CASSLSGSGSIYEQYF
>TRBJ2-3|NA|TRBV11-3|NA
TGTGCCAGCAGCTTAGAAGGTTACACAGATACGCAGTATTTT
CASSLEGYTDTQYF
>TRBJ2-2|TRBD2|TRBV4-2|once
TGTGCCAGCAGCCGCGCGGGAGGAGAGACCGGGGAGCTGTTTTTT
CASSRAGGETGELFF
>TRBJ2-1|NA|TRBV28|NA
TGTGCCAGCAGTTACGGTGGGGTCGGAGAGCAGTTCTTC
CASSYGGVGEQFF
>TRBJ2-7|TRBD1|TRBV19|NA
TGTGCCAGTAGTTCAGACAGGGCCCCCTACGAGCAGTACTTC
CASSSDRAPYEQYF
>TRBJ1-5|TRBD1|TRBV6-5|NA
TGTGCCAGCAGTGGGGGACAGAACAATCAGCCCCAGCATTTT
CASSGGQNNQPQHF
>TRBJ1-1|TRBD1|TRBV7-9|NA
TGTGCCAGCAGCCATGGACAGGGGTTTGTAGCTTTCTTT
CASSHGQGFVAFF
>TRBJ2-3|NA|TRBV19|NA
TGTGCCAGTATGGAGTCAGGCGTTTACACAGATACGCAGTATTTT
CASMESGVYTDTQYF
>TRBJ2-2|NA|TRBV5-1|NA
TGCGCCAGCAGCTTGGTGCAGCCCGGGGAGCTGTTTTTT
CASSLVQPGELFF
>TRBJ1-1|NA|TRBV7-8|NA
TGTGCCAGCAGCTTAGCGAACGGTGGGGGCGAAGCTTTCTTT
CASSLANGGGEAFF
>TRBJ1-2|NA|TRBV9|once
TGTGCCAGCAGCCCCCCGACGAGCTATGGCTACACCTTC
CASSPPTSYGYTF
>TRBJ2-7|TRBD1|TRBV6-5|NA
TGTGCCAGCAGTACAACTCGACAGGGGGAACGCGAGCAGTACTTC
CASSTTRQGEREQYF
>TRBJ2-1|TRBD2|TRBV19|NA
TGTGCCAGTAGTATAGACCCCGGGCTAGCGGGAGGAGTTACGGGTGAGCAGTTCTTC
CASSIDPGLAGGVTGEQFF
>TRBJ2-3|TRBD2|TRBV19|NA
TGTGCCAGTAAAACCCGGGGGGGAGCAGATACGCAGTATTTT
CASKTRGGADTQYF
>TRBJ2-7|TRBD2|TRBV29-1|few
TGCAGCGGTCTACTAGCGGGAGTCAGTTCCTACGAGCAGTACTTC
CSGLLAGVSSYEQYF
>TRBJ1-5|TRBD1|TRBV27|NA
TGTGCCAGCAGTTTATCGTGGGGGGACAGTAGCAATCAGCCCCAGCATTTT
CASSLSWGDSSNQPQHF
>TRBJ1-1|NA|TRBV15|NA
TGTGCCACCAGCAGAACCGCGGCCACTGAAGCTTTCTTT
CATSRTAATEAFF
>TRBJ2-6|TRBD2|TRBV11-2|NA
TGTGCCAGCAGCCTAGCGGGACAGTACTCTGGGGCCAACGTCCTGACTTTC
CASSLAGQYSGANVLTF
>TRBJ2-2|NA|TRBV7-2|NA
TGTGCCAGCAGCTTAGAGGGGGACCGGGAGCTGTTTTTT
CASSLEGDRELFF
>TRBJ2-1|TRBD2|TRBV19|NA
TGTGCCAGTAGTGTCACCGCCGGGACTATGCAGTTCTTC
CASSVTAGTMQFF
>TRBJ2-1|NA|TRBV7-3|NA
TGTGCCAGCAGCTTACGGGAGAGCTCCTACAATGAGCAGTTCTTC
CASSLRESSYNEQFF
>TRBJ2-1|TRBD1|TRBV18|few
TGTGCCAGCTCACCTAAACAGGGGGCGGGATACAATGAGCAGTTCTTC
CASSPKQGAGYNEQFF
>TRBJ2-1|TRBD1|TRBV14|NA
TGTGCCAGCAGCCCCCGAGGGACAGGGGGCCTTGAGCAGTTCTTC
CASSPRGTGGLEQFF
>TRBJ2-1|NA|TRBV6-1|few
TGTGCCAGCAGTGAAATGGTTGAGCAGTTCTTC
CASSEMVEQFF
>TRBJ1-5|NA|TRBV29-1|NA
TGCAGCGTTGCTAAAGGGAATCAGCCCCAGCATTTT
CSVAKGNQPQHF